Listed here are 20 T cell receptor beta chains from one sample, sequenced in a study of cytomegalovirus exposure and HLA in healthy donors. Primers for the PCR totalled 60 Vbeta and 13 Jbeta. Method: immunoSEQ multiplex PCR; TCRdb's copy keeps in-frame clones and lacks some. This sample has approximately 82,000 clones, with 62% found just once. The sample comprised PBMCs. These receptors came from a woman aged 25-40 years in good health and CMV-seropositive.

In this sample, this clone turned up a few times. The rearrangement links TRBV5-4 to TRBJ1-3; D gene ambiguous. Trimming pared 0 bases from V and 4 bases from J, leaving 8 bases between. Per the germline V gene, CDR1 is SGHNT and CDR2 is YYREEE (reference sequence). The CDR3 totals 14 residues. The CDR3 protein is CASSLDRLGNTIYF. The CDR3 nucleotides are TGTGCCAGCAGCTTGGATAGATTGGGAAACACCATATATTTT.

The chain is built from TRBV5-4 and TRBJ2-3; unclear D gene. Germline loops: CDR1 SGHNT, CDR2 YYREEE (reference sequence). The CDR3 covers 12 residues. Trimming took 4 bases from V and 6 from J, leaving 9 bases between them. In nucleotides, the CDR3 is TGTGCCAGCAGCCGGTCGGGTGATACGCAGTATTTT. Residues: CASSRSGDTQYF.

V and J are TRBV11-3 and TRBJ2-7; TRBD1 matches at 7 bases. Germline V gives CDR1 SGHNT, CDR2 YENEEA. With 4 bases clipped from V and 6 bases from J, the junction kept 6 bases outside the gene matches. This CDR3 has 13 amino acids. The chain's CDR3 is CASSSGQTPEQYF. The CDR3 nucleotides are TGTGCCAGCAGCTCGGGACAGACGCCCGAGCAGTACTTC.

V is TRBV10-3 and J is TRBJ2-7; TRBD1 agrees at 8 bases. CDR1 and CDR2 from the germline V gene are ENHRY and SYGVKD. CDR3 length: 14 amino acids. With V trimmed by 5 bases and J by 2 bases, 5 bases remained unmatched. DNA for the CDR3: TGTGCCATCAGTCCCGACAGGGGACCCTACGAGCAGTACTTC. As protein: CAISPDRGPYEQYF.

The chain combines TRBV2 with TRBJ2-7; the D gene is possibly TRBD2 (5 bases). The germline V gene encodes CDR1 SNHLY and CDR2 FYNNEI. Trimming removed 5 bases from V and 6 bases from J, with 8 bases in between. CDR3 length: 11 amino acids. CDR3 in amino acids: CASSRGAEQYF. In DNA form, the CDR3 reads TGTGCCAGCAGTCGGGGAGCCGAGCAGTACTTC.

J is TRBJ1-5 and V is TRBV15, with 7 positions matching TRBD1. The CDR3 runs 16 residues. V shed 0 bases, J shed 3 bases, and the junction held 5 bases outside the gene matches. Germline assignment: CDR1 LNHNV and CDR2 YYDKDF (reference sequence). The CDR3 nucleotides read TGTGCCACCAGCAGAGATATGGGACAGAACAATCAGCCCCAGCATTTT. It is translated as CATSRDMGQNNQPQHF.

The chain recombines TRBV6-1 with TRBJ2-7; maybe TRBD2 (5 bases). Trimming shortened V by 6 bases and J by 3 bases, and 9 bases separated the two germline ends. Germline V lookup: CDR1 MNHNS, CDR2 SASEGT. This CDR3 spans 12 amino acids. CDR3 in DNA: TGTGCCAGCAGGGAGGACCTCTACGAGCAGTACTTC. Translating gives CASREDLYEQYF.

This clone was observed a handful of times. The rearrangement links TRBV18 to TRBJ1-1; 7 bases are a match to TRBD1. The CDR3 has 14 amino acids. CDR1 and CDR2 from the germline V gene are KGHSH and LQKENI. V gave up 4 bases and J gave up 4 bases; unmatched junction bases: 6. The CDR3, as DNA: TGTGCCAGCTCACGTACAGGGGAACTCACTGAAGCTTTCTTT. Its translation is CASSRTGELTEAFF.

In its sample, this clone was seen a few times. J is TRBJ2-7 and V is TRBV11-2, with TRBD2 matching over 12 bases. Germline CDR1 SGHAT, CDR2 FQNNGV. The V and J ends lost 5 bases and 5 bases, in that order; junction bases with no gene match: 4. The CDR3 totals 14 residues. CDR3 sequence reads: CASSQLAGGNEQYF. The CDR3 bases are TGTGCCAGCAGCCAACTAGCGGGGGGTAACGAGCAGTACTTC.

This chain uses TRBV27 with TRBJ2-3; no definite D call. The CDR3 length is 12 residues. V was trimmed by 8 bases and J by 8 bases, leaving 14 bases between them. From germline, CDR1 is MNHEY and CDR2 SMNVEV (reference sequence). CDR3 nucleotide sequence: TGTGCCAGCCTAACTATAATGGGTACGCAGTATTTT. Protein product: CASLTIMGTQYF.

The gene calls are TRBV4-1 and TRBJ1-2; D may be TRBD1 (6 bases). This CDR3 comprises 15 residues. Per the germline V gene, CDR1 is MGHRA and CDR2 is YSYEKL. Trimming left V 0 bases short and J 4 bases short, with 12 bases between. Here the CDR3 reads CASSQDPKDSYGYTF. The CDR3 region has the DNA TGCGCCAGCAGCCAAGACCCGAAGGACAGCTATGGCTACACCTTC.

The rearrangement joins TRBV6-5 to TRBJ1-3; possible D gene TRBD1, 6 bases. The CDR3 has 15 amino acids. Trimming cost V 5 bases and J 2 bases, with 13 bases left between them. The V gene's germline CDR1 is MNHEY and CDR2 SVGAGI. CDR3 bases: TGTGCCAGCAGTCCGACCTGGACAGCTGGAAACACCATATATTTT. Its protein product is CASSPTWTAGNTIYF.

The rearrangement links TRBV30 to TRBJ2-1; 7 bases fit TRBD2. CDR3 length equals 13 residues. V was clipped by 3 bases and J by 7 bases; unmatched bases: 6. The germline V gene encodes CDR1 GTSNPN and CDR2 SVGIG (reference sequence). CDR3 DNA: TGTGCCTGGAGACTAGCGTTCGGGAATGAGCAGTTCTTC. It specifies CAWRLAFGNEQFF.

This rearrangement joins TRBV2 to TRBJ2-5; possibly TRBD2 for D (6 bases). The germline CDR1 and CDR2 sequences are SNHLY and FYNNEI. V dropped 7 bases and J dropped 5 bases, with 17 bases sitting between them. The CDR3 length is 14 residues. This CDR3 reads CASTQARGMETQYF. The CDR3 region has the DNA TGTGCCAGCACACAGGCCCGGGGGATGGAGACCCAGTACTTC.

The chain couples TRBV27 to TRBJ2-7, with TRBD1 matching 7 bases. The CDR3 covers 14 residues. Looked up from germline, CDR1 is MNHEY and CDR2 is SMNVEV (reference sequence). Trimming at V came to 9 bases and at J to 6 bases, leaving 14 bases not matched to a gene. CDR3 nucleotides: TGTGCCAGTTCTCGACAGGGTGTTTATGGCGAGCAGTACTTC. It is translated as CASSRQGVYGEQYF.

This sequence joins TRBV30 and TRBJ2-3; 11 bases map to TRBD2. This CDR3 region has 14 residues. Per germline, CDR1 GTSNPN and CDR2 SVGIG (reference sequence). V lost 6 bases to trimming and J lost 3 bases; unmatched junction nucleotides: 5. CDR3 loop: CACATSGGTDTQYF. The CDR3 bases are TGTGCCTGTGCTACTAGCGGGGGAACAGATACGCAGTATTTT. Together with reference TRBV30 and TRBJ2-3, the CDR3 gives the full variable domain: SQTIHQWPATLVQPVGSPLSLECTVEGTSNPNLYWYRQAAGRGLQLLFYSVGIGQISSEVPQNLSASRPQDRQFILSSKKLLLSDSGFYLCACATSGGTDTQYFGPGTRLTVL.

The CDR3 DNA reads TGTGCCACCGGAGTGGGGGGATCCTACAATGAGCAGTTCTTC. Amino acids: CATGVGGSYNEQFF. V and J are TRBV10-3 and TRBJ2-1; D possibly corresponds to TRBD2 (6 bases). The CDR3 extends over 14 amino acids. The germline CDR1 and CDR2 sequences are ENHRY and SYGVKD. V was shortened by 10 bases and J by 1 base, with 14 bases between the two germline ends.

The chain joins TRBV12-5 to TRBJ1-1; D gene ambiguous. Trimming stripped 1 base from V and 4 bases from J, with 4 bases between. From germline, CDR1 is LGHNT and CDR2 FRNRAP. The length of the CDR3 is 12 residues. The CDR3 region is CASGLALTEAFF. CDR3 bases: TGTGCTAGTGGTTTGGCCCTCACTGAAGCTTTCTTT. The full variable domain, its missing parts supplied by reference TRBV12-5 and TRBJ1-1, is DARVTQTPRHKVTEMGQEVTMRCQPILGHNTVFWYRQTMMQGLELLAYFRNRAPLDDSGMPKDRFSAEMPDATLATLKIQPSEPRDSAVYFCASGLALTEAFFGQGTRLTVV.

V is TRBV4-1 and J is TRBJ2-3; the match to TRBD2 covers 16 bases. J lost 7 bases, V lost 3 bases, and 4 bases had no gene match. This CDR3 region has 16 residues. The germline V gene has CDR1 MGHRA and CDR2 YSYEKL. The CDR3 here is CASSQGLAGGLYTQYF. The CDR3 DNA reads as TGCGCCAGCAGCCAGGGACTAGCGGGGGGGCTTTATACGCAGTATTTT.

The table lists this clone with a few counts. The V and J genes are TRBV7-2 and TRBJ1-2; no reliable D call. Trimming removed 1 base at V and 4 bases at J, with 4 bases between. The CDR3 runs to 12 residues. CDR1 is SGHTA and CDR2 is FQGNSA in the germline V gene. CDR3 nucleotides: TGTGCCAGCAGCTTAGGAGTCTATGGCTACACCTTC. Residues: CASSLGVYGYTF.